One and the same sample provided the 29 T cell receptor beta chains below, sequenced in a study of blood T cell repertoires in COVID-19. TCRdb's copy holds only in-frame clones and misses some; the assay was immunoSEQ multiplex PCR. This sample has over 400,000 clones, with more than 80% found just once. The sequenced sample consisted of peripheral blood. The receptor set was obtained from a young woman with active or convalescent COVID-19.

The gene calls are TRBV19 and TRBJ2-1, with 8 bases that match TRBD2. The junction had 7 bases not matched to a gene; V was cut back by 3 bases and J by 0 bases. The CDR3 runs to 17 residues. CDR1 is LNHDA and CDR2 is SQIVND in the germline V gene (reference sequence). The CDR3 protein is CASSILKAGASYNEQFF. The CDR3 DNA follows: TGTGCCAGTAGTATCCTGAAAGCGGGGGCCTCCTACAATGAGCAGTTCTTC.

The chain joins TRBV7-8 to TRBJ1-1; D gene ambiguous. This CDR3 is built from 15 residues. Germline CDR1 and CDR2: SGHVS and FQNEAQ. V gave up 2 bases and J gave up 4 bases, with 14 bases separating them. This CDR3 reads CASSLMVGGVTEAFF. CDR3 DNA: TGTGCCAGCAGCTTAATGGTCGGCGGGGTCACTGAAGCTTTCTTT.

This chain joins TRBV7-9 and TRBJ2-7; 10 bases match TRBD1. Trimming took 10 bases from V and 4 from J; bases not matched to a gene: 7. The CDR3 runs 13 residues. Germline CDR1 SEHNR, CDR2 FQNEAQ (reference sequence). The CDR3 sequence: CATRGQGNYEQYF. In DNA form, the CDR3 reads TGTGCCACGAGGGGACAGGGGAATTACGAGCAGTACTTC.

The V call is TRBV29-1, the J call TRBJ1-1; TRBD1 might be the D (6 bases). The CDR3 is 14 residues long. Germline assignment: CDR1 SQVTM and CDR2 ANQGSEA. The germline V and J ends were trimmed by 1 base and 5 bases, with 14 bases remaining between them. The CDR3 here is CSVEAVDQGTEAFF. Here the CDR3 DNA reads TGCAGCGTTGAAGCGGTGGACCAGGGGACTGAAGCTTTCTTT.

The V and J genes are TRBV10-2 and TRBJ1-1, with D tentatively TRBD1 (5 bases). CDR3 length: 14 residues. Deletions cut 7 bases from V and 3 bases from J, with 15 bases between. Germline values: CDR1 WSHSY, CDR2 SAAADI. CDR3 sequence (DNA): TGCGCCAGCAAAGATGACAGCTATGACACTGAAGCTTTCTTT. This sequence encodes CASKDDSYDTEAFF.

A remark on this clone: A much larger clonotype is one base distant, so this may be a read error. This specimen includes other DNA sequences encoding the same CDR3. The chain uses TRBV7-2 and TRBJ1-1, with D tentatively TRBD1 (6 bases). The CDR3 is made up of 13 amino acids. V dropped 6 bases and J dropped 1 base, with 9 bases sitting between them. Looked up from germline, CDR1 is SGHTA and CDR2 is FQGNSA. DNA of the CDR3: TGTGCCAGCAGACCGACAGGGAACACTGAAGCTTTCTTT. It encodes CASRPTGNTEAFF.

The rearrangement uses TRBV19 and TRBJ2-1; 7 bases map to TRBD2. Losses at the gene ends were 4 bases for V and 0 bases for J; bases not matched to a gene: 6. Germline CDR1 reads LNHDA; CDR2 reads SQIVND (reference sequence). The CDR3 runs 16 residues. The chain's CDR3 is CASSRGGTTSYNEQFF. CDR3 coding DNA: TGTGCCAGTAGTAGGGGCGGGACTACCTCCTACAATGAGCAGTTCTTC.

Concerning this clone: A junction end diverges from the germline sequence, so it may reflect a read error. The chain has TRBV13 and TRBJ1-1; a possible D gene is TRBD1 (6 bases). This CDR3 spans 14 amino acids. Germline CDR1 is PRHDT and CDR2 is FYEKMQ (reference sequence). The CDR3 sequence is CASRLGFGGGEAFF. The CDR3 bases are TGTGCCAGCAGGTTAGGTTTCGGGGGGGGCGAAGCTTTCTTT.

This clone was seen once. J is TRBJ2-1 and V is TRBV4-1; no firm D call. This CDR3 contains 13 residues. Trimming removed 0 bases at V and 8 bases at J, with 8 bases between. Germline CDR1 is MGHRA and CDR2 is YSYEKL. The CDR3 region is CASSQEMGDEQFF. CDR3 nucleotide sequence: TGCGCCAGCAGCCAAGAGATGGGCGATGAGCAGTTCTTC.

This chain uses TRBV19 with TRBJ1-1; 9 bases align to TRBD1. Per the germline V gene, CDR1 is LNHDA and CDR2 is SQIVND (reference sequence). Trimming cost V 7 bases and J 1 base; bases outside gene matches: 7. This CDR3 contains 15 residues. The DNA for the CDR3 is TGTGCCAGTACTCCCTCGACAGGGGGGAACACTGAAGCTTTCTTT. This codes for CASTPSTGGNTEAFF.

The chain has TRBV5-8 and TRBJ2-7, with D tentatively TRBD1 (5 bases). Germline V gives CDR1 SGHTS, CDR2 YDEGEE. Trimming removed 0 bases from V and 2 bases from J, with 9 bases in between. The CDR3 runs 14 residues. The CDR3 DNA follows: TGTGCCAGCAGCTTGGATCAGGGAACCTACGAGCAGTACTTC. Residues: CASSLDQGTYEQYF.

V and J are TRBV6-2 or TRBV6-3 and TRBJ2-3; 15 positions agree with TRBD2. CDR3 size: 18 residues. The J segment lost 5 bases and the V segment lost 0 bases, leaving 6 bases of the junction unmatched. The germline V gene has CDR1 MNHEY and CDR2 SVGEGT. The CDR3 loop is CASSYSWPGLAGGDTQYF. CDR3 DNA sequence: TGTGCCAGCAGTTACTCTTGGCCGGGACTAGCGGGGGGAGATACGCAGTATTTT.

The chain carries TRBV19 and TRBJ1-3; D might be TRBD1 (6 bases). V dropped 5 bases and J dropped 1 base, with 9 bases sitting between them. The CDR3 extends over 14 amino acids. Germline-derived CDR1 and CDR2 are LNHDA and SQIVND (reference sequence). Here the CDR3 DNA reads TGTGCCAGTAGTGCCAGGGGTTCTGGAAACACCATATATTTT. Its protein is CASSARGSGNTIYF.

The chain carries TRBV5-1 and TRBJ1-2; D gene unclear. Germline values: CDR1 SGHRS, CDR2 YFSETQ. The CDR3 runs to 16 residues. Trimming removed 0 bases at V and 0 bases at J, with 12 bases between. Here the CDR3 reads CASSLGGPTTNYGYTF. The CDR3 nucleotides are TGCGCCAGCAGCTTGGGTGGACCGACTACTAACTATGGCTACACCTTC.

This clone appeared a few times. The V and J genes are TRBV27 and TRBJ2-2, with a weak D call TRBD2 (6 bases). This CDR3 comprises 15 residues. V lost 7 bases to trimming and J lost 7 bases, with 19 bases between them. CDR1 is MNHEY, CDR2 SMNVEV, per germline (reference sequence). CDR3 sequence reads: CASTQAGFGGGELFF. In nucleotides, the CDR3 is TGTGCCAGCACCCAAGCGGGCTTTGGTGGCGGGGAGCTGTTTTTT.

This clone appeared once. The V call is TRBV9, the J call TRBJ2-5, with 8 bases matching TRBD2. V dropped 3 bases and J dropped 0; count of bases not matched to a gene: 4. Germline CDR1 reads SGDLS; CDR2 reads YYNGEE. This CDR3 has 15 residues. The CDR3, as DNA: TGTGCCAGCAGCGGACTAGCGCCCTACCAAGAGACCCAGTACTTC. Its translation is CASSGLAPYQETQYF.

The V gene is TRBV6-6, the J gene TRBJ1-1; 8 bases align to TRBD1. The CDR3 runs to 14 residues. V shed 6 bases, J shed 11 bases, and the junction held 14 bases outside the gene matches. CDR1 and CDR2 from the germline V gene are MNHNY and SVGAGI (reference sequence). CDR3 DNA: TGTGCCAGCAGCGTAGACAGGGGCGCTCCCTGGGCTTTCTTT. This encodes CASSVDRGAPWAFF.

The chain employs TRBV30 and TRBJ2-7; weak D call: TRBD2 (5 bases). V lost 4 bases and J lost 1, with 11 bases in between. Per the germline V gene, CDR1 is GTSNPN and CDR2 is SVGIG (reference sequence). The CDR3 totals 13 residues. The DNA of the CDR3 is TGTGCCTGGAACGTCGGGATGTCCTACGAGCAGTACTTC. It specifies CAWNVGMSYEQYF.

The V call is TRBV3-1 (or the pseudogene TRBV3-2), the J call TRBJ2-7; tentative D call: TRBD2 (6 bases). The CDR3 consists of 13 residues. Germline V gene lookup returns CDR1 LGHDT and CDR2 YNNKEL (reference sequence). Trimming pared 4 bases from V and 3 bases from J, leaving 10 bases between. CDR3 DNA: TGTGCCAGCAGCCGCGGGGTGGACTACGAGCAGTACTTC. It translates to CASSRGVDYEQYF.

This chain uses TRBV5-1 with TRBJ1-2; possible D gene TRBD1, 6 bases. The germline V gene has CDR1 SGHRS and CDR2 YFSETQ. V shed 2 bases and J shed 8 bases, with 13 bases lying between them. The length of the CDR3 is 13 residues. The CDR3 DNA is TGCGCCAGCAGCTTACGACAGGCGGAGGGCTACACCTTC. Translated, it gives CASSLRQAEGYTF.

V is TRBV6-4 and J is TRBJ1-4; D possibly corresponds to TRBD1 (5 bases). CDR3 length: 11 amino acids. Deletions cut 6 bases from V and 14 bases from J, with 13 bases between. The germline V gene encodes CDR1 MRHNA and CDR2 SNTAGT. In nucleotides, the CDR3 is TGTGCCAGCAGAGGGGCCCCTAAGCTGTTTTTT. This sequence encodes CASRGAPKLFF.

This rearrangement joins TRBV7-2 to TRBJ2-2, with D perhaps matching TRBD2 (6 bases). Trimming took 4 bases from V and 4 from J, leaving 19 bases between them. The length of the CDR3 is 17 residues. The germline V gene encodes CDR1 SGHTA and CDR2 FQGNSA. CDR3: CASSWLLGGPSTGELFF. CDR3 nucleotide sequence: TGTGCCAGCAGCTGGCTCCTCGGGGGACCAAGCACCGGGGAGCTGTTTTTT.

The CDR3 loop reads CATSREGSSYEQYF. CDR3 nucleotide sequence: TGTGCCACCAGCAGAGAGGGCTCGTCCTACGAGCAGTACTTC. V is TRBV15 and J is TRBJ2-7, with D unclear. V lost 0 bases, J lost 1 base, and 7 bases lay in between. Germline CDR1 and CDR2: LNHNV and YYDKDF (reference sequence). CDR3 size: 14 residues.

The chain joins TRBV19 to TRBJ2-7; TRBD1 matches at 11 bases. Germline lookup yields CDR1 LNHDA and CDR2 SQIVND (reference sequence). V gave up 3 bases and J gave up 1 base; unmatched junction bases: 5. The CDR3 is made up of 16 amino acids. CDR3 region: CASSMGGTGGSYEQYF. The CDR3 DNA reads TGTGCCAGTAGTATGGGCGGGACAGGGGGATCCTACGAGCAGTACTTC.

The chain carries TRBV19 and TRBJ1-6; possible D gene TRBD1, 6 bases. The CDR3 consists of 12 residues. Trimming shortened V by 9 bases and J by 6 bases, and 9 bases separated the two germline ends. Germline lookup yields CDR1 LNHDA and CDR2 SQIVND (reference sequence). The CDR3 bases are TGTGCCAGCCGGGACATTAATTCACCCCTCCACTTT. Protein sequence: CASRDINSPLHF.

This sequence joins TRBV27 and TRBJ2-7; 9 bases are a match to TRBD1. Germline V gene data show CDR1 as MNHEY and CDR2 as SMNVEV (reference sequence). The CDR3 contains 14 residues. The junction had 5 bases not matched to a gene; V was cut back by 5 bases and J by 3 bases. As DNA, the CDR3 is TGTGCCAGCAGTGTCGGACAGGGGAGCTACGAGCAGTACTTC. It specifies CASSVGQGSYEQYF.

This rearrangement joins TRBV25-1 to TRBJ1-1; D call uncertain. V lost 7 bases and J lost 0, with 9 bases in between. The CDR3 is made up of 13 amino acids. The germline V gene encodes CDR1 MGHDK and CDR2 SYGVNS. The CDR3 DNA sequence: TGTGCCAGCACAGGCGAATTGAACACTGAAGCTTTCTTT. It translates to CASTGELNTEAFF.

The V gene is TRBV24-1, the J gene TRBJ2-3; D is possibly TRBD1 (5 bases). Germline assignment: CDR1 KGHDR and CDR2 SFDVKD. The V end lost 2 bases, the J end lost 5 bases, and 10 bases lay between the germline ends. This CDR3 spans 14 amino acids. CDR3 sequence (DNA): TGTGCCACCAGTGATTCTAACAGGTTAGATACGCAGTATTTT. Translated: CATSDSNRLDTQYF.

The CDR3 is CASRLAGEQYF. The CDR3 DNA reads TGTGCCAGCCGACTAGCTGGCGAGCAGTACTTC. The gene calls are TRBV6-5 and TRBJ2-7; 7 bases match TRBD2. Germline loops: CDR1 MNHEY, CDR2 SVGAGI. The CDR3 runs 11 residues. The V and J ends lost 8 bases and 6 bases, in that order; junction bases with no gene match: 4.